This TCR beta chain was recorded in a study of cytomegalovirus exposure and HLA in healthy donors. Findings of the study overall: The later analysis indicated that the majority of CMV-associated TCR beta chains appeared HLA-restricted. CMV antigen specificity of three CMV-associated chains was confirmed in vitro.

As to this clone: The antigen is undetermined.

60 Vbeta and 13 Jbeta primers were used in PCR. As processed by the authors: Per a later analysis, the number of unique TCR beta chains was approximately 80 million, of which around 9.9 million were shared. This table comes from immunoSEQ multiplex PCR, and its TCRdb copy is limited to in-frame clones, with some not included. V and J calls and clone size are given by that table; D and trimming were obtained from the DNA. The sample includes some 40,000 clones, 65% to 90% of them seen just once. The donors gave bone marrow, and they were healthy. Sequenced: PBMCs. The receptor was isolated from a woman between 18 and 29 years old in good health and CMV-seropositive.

CDR3 region: CASSHSPGGSYEQYF. The CDR3 nucleotides are TGTGCCAGCAGCCATTCACCCGGGGGAAGCTACGAGCAGTACTTC. The rearrangement links TRBV5-4 to TRBJ2-7; a possible D gene is TRBD2 (6 bases). Trimming took off 4 bases at V and 3 bases at J, with 17 bases between the two ends. The CDR3 has 15 amino acids. Germline CDR1 and CDR2: SGHNT and YYREEE (reference sequence).